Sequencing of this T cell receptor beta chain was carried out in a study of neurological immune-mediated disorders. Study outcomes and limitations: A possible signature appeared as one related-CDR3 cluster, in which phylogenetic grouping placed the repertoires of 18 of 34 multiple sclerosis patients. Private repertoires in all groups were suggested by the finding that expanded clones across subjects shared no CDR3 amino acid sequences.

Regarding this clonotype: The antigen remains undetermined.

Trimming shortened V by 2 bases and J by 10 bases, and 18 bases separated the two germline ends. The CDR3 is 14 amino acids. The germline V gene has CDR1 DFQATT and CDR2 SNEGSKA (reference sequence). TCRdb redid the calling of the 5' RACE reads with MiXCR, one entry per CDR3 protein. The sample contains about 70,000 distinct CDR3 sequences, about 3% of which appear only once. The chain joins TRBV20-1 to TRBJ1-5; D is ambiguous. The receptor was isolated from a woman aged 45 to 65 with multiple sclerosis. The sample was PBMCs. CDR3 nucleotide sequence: TGCAGTGCTAGACCCAATGGGCCACGGGCCCCCCAGCATTTT. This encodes CSARPNGPRAPQHF.